This T cell receptor (beta chain) was profiled in a study of T cell responses to AZD1222 COVID-19 vaccine. Overall study findings and caveats: The breadth and depth of Spike-specific TCRs increased once two AZD1222 doses had been given.

Comments on this clone: No antigen is known for it.

This CDR3 is built from 11 residues. V lost 4 bases to trimming and J lost 6 bases, with 9 bases between them. From germline, CDR1 is SQVTM and CDR2 ANQGSEA. Data came from immunoSEQ multiplex PCR; TCRdb stores just in-frame clones and leaves some out. The sample has 90,000 to 130,000 clones, about 94% seen once; the top ten hold around 3%. This chain uses TRBV29-1 with TRBJ1-2; D not resolved. Source: peripheral blood, taken 28 days after the second AZD1222 dose. The TCR was taken from an adult who received the AZD1222 COVID-19 vaccine. CDR3 sequence: CSVVAGDGYTF. Here the CDR3 DNA reads TGCAGCGTTGTGGCCGGGGATGGCTACACCTTC.